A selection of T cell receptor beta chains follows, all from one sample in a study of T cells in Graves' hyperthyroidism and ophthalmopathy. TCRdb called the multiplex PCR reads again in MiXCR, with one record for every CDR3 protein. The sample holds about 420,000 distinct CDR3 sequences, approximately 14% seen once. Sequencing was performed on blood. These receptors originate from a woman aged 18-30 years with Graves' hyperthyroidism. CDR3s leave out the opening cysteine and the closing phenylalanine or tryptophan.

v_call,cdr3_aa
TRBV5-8,ASSWLRGPMNTGELF
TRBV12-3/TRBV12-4,ASSETSGVTDTQY
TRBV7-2,ASSLASADSGANYGYT
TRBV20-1,SADRGEQY
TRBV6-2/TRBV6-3,ASSYSSVNTEAF
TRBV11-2,ASSFTSGGGETQY
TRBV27,ASSGGTSGTNEQY
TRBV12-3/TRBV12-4,ASSRWGGETQY
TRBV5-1,ASSGTGGVEAF
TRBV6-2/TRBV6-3,ASKKVRDSYEQY
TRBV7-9,ASTDTYEQY
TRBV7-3,ASSPQGAAYNEQF
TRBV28,ASTYGTNYGYT
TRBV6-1,ASRPDRANTGELF
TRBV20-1,SAPDRATNEKLF